This T cell receptor (beta chain) was found in a study of T cell changes during pregnancy in multiple sclerosis. Sequencing was performed with immunoSEQ multiplex PCR; in TCRdb, only in-frame clones are kept and a portion is missing. The sample consists of fewer than 95,000 clones, 92% of them appearing once. Germline V CDR1 and CDR2: SGHDN, FVKESK. The CDR3 contains 13 residues. The V gene lost 5 bases and the J gene lost 2 bases, with 10 bases spanning the gap. This receptor was taken from a female donor in good health, enrolled as a control in a pregnancy study. Here the sequenced sample was peripheral blood, taken in the first trimester of pregnancy. The genes are TRBV14 and TRBJ2-7; D is unclear. The CDR3 loop reads CASSKGLAYEQYF. DNA of the CDR3: TGTGCCAGCAGCAAAGGCTTAGCCTACGAGCAGTACTTC.